This T cell receptor (beta chain) came from a study of blood T cell repertoires in COVID-19. In the original analysis: Reference gene primer amplification gave estimated nucleated cell counts. Sequenced by immunoSEQ multiplex PCR; TCRdb stores in-frame clones only, minus some. The V and J calls and the clone size are those of that table, but D and trimming were determined from the DNA. The data hold about 120,000 clones, with over 75% observed a single time. V dropped 7 bases and J dropped 1; count of bases not matched to a gene: 8. This CDR3 comprises 15 residues. Per germline, CDR1 MDHEN and CDR2 SYDVKM.

This TCR was recovered from a man in his 60s with active or convalescent COVID-19. The material sequenced was peripheral blood. The chain is built from TRBV28 and TRBJ2-7; 9 bases map to TRBD1. The CDR3 reads CASKGLGQGSYEQYF. DNA for the CDR3: TGTGCCAGCAAAGGGTTGGGACAGGGTTCCTACGAGCAGTACTTC.